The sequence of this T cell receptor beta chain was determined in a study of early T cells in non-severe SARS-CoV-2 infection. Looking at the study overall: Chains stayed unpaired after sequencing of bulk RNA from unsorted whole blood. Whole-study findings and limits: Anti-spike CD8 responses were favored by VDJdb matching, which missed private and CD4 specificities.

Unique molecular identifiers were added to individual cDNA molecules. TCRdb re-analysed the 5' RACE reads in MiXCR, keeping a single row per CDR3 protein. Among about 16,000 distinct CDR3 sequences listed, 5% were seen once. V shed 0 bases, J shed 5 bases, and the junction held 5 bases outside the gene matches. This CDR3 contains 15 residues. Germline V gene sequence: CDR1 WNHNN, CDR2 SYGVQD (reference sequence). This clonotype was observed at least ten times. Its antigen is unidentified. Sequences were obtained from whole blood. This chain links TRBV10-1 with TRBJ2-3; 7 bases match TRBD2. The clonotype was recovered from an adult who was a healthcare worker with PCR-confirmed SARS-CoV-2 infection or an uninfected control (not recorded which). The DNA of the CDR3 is TGCGCCAGCAGTGAGTCGTTCCGGGAGGTAGATACGCAGTATTTT. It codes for CASSESFREVDTQYF.